The 6 T cell receptor beta chains presented below share a single source sample, sequenced in a study of tumor and adjacent non-tumor tissue in lung cancer. TCRbeta libraries were built with three rounds of nested PCR, modified from ARM-PCR. TCRdb re-derived calls from the multiplex PCR reads in MiXCR, one entry per CDR3 protein. In the table there are approximately 120,000 distinct CDR3 sequences, 60% to 70% of which are singletons. RNA was extracted from bulk tissue without any cell sorting. The normal lung tissue was taken more than 3 cm from the tumor edge. Sequencing was carried out using distant non-tumor lung tissue. The source of these receptors is a man in his 60s with non-small cell lung cancer.

The genes are TRBV4-1 and TRBJ1-1; D is uncertain. V lost 8 bases to trimming and J lost 1 base, with 20 bases between them. Germline loops: CDR1 MGHRA, CDR2 YSYEKL. The CDR3 consists of 16 residues. CDR3 region: CASGRSAPGSNTEAFF. The CDR3 DNA is TGCGCCAGCGGACGATCGGCCCCGGGTTCGAACACTGAAGCTTTCTTT.

This clonotype was counted between two and nine times. The gene calls are TRBV12-3 or TRBV12-4 and TRBJ1-3; D unclear. The CDR3 is 15 amino acids. The V end lost 0 bases, the J end lost 2 bases, and 8 bases lay between the germline ends. Here the CDR3 reads CASSLAGKAGNTIYF. CDR3 bases: TGTGCCAGCAGTTTAGCAGGGAAGGCTGGAAACACCATATATTTT.

This clonotype was detected once. A read error may explain this, as a much larger clone is one base away. V usage is TRBV25-1 and J usage is TRBJ2-7, with D possibly matching TRBD1 (5 bases). Germline CDR1 MGHDK, CDR2 SYGVNS. Trimming removed 3 bases from V and 0 bases from J, with 15 bases in between. This CDR3 comprises 16 residues. The CDR3 DNA sequence: TGTGCCAGCAGTGAGGCGACAGAAAGATTCTCCTACGAGCAGTACTTC. It encodes CASSEATERFSYEQYF.

This clonotype was detected ten times or more. The chain recombines TRBV7-9 with TRBJ2-5, with 7 bases identical to TRBD1. The germline V gene encodes CDR1 SEHNR and CDR2 FQNEAQ (reference sequence). The V segment lost 2 bases and the J segment 3 bases; nucleotides outside the gene matches: 0. This CDR3 spans 13 amino acids. This chain's CDR3 is CASSLTGEETQYF. CDR3 coding DNA: TGTGCCAGCAGCTTAACAGGGGAAGAGACCCAGTACTTC.

Concerning this clonotype itself: One end of the junction does not line up with germline, which may come from a read error. The chain employs TRBV6-2 or TRBV6-3 and TRBJ2-7; D may be TRBD1 or TRBD2 (5 bases each). The germline V gene encodes CDR1 MNHEY and CDR2 SVGEGT. This CDR3 comprises 15 residues. The CDR3 sequence: CVSRLPGPSAYEQYF. The DNA for the CDR3 is TGTGTCAGCAGATTGCCGGGACCCTCGGCCTACGAGCAGTACTTC.

V usage is TRBV27 and J usage is TRBJ2-1; tentatively, D is TRBD1 (6 bases). The germline V gene has CDR1 MNHEY and CDR2 SMNVEV (reference sequence). The CDR3 contains 15 residues. Trimming removed 4 bases at V and 8 bases at J, with 18 bases between. CDR3 sequence reads: CASSSRDIGVYEQFF. The CDR3, as DNA: TGTGCCAGCAGTTCACGGGACATCGGAGTATATGAGCAGTTCTTC.